This T cell receptor (beta chain) was documented in a study of response to subunit inactivated influenza vaccine. CDR3 length: 16 residues. Germline trimming cut 6 bases from V and 8 bases from J; bases unmatched to any gene: 14. Germline CDR1 and CDR2: MNHNS and SASEGT. In regard to this clonotype: What it binds is unknown.

TCRdb analysed the RT-PCR reads with MiXCR anew, one entry per CDR3 protein. The table has about 800,000 distinct CDR3 sequences, 21% seen once. Study-level results: The authors offered the suggestion that each seasonal influenza vaccination recruits few new T cells.

V is TRBV6-1 and J is TRBJ2-5, with 11 nucleotides matching TRBD2. The TCR was taken from a man aged 45-65 years who received an inactivated influenza vaccine. This sample comprised PBMCs from blood, obtained 5 to 6 days after vaccination. The CDR3 loop reads CASSQYRLAGTDTQYF. Written as DNA, the CDR3 is TGTGCCAGCAGCCAATACAGACTAGCGGGGACAGACACCCAGTACTTC.